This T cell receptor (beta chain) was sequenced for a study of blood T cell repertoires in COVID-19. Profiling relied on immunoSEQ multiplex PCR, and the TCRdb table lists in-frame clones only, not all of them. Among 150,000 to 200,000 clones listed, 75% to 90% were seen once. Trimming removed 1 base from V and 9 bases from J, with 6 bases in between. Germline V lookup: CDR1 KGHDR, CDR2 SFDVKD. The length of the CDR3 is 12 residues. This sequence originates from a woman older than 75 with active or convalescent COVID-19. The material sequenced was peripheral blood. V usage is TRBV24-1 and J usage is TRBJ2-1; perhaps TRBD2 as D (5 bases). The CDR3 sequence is CATSDFGIEQFF. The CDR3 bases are TGTGCCACCAGTGATTTCGGGATTGAGCAGTTCTTC.